This TCR beta chain stems from a study of T-cell reconstitution after alpha-beta-depleted transplantation in children. This CDR3 is 13 amino acids long. V was cut by 4 bases and J by 6 bases, with 13 bases left in between. CDR1 and CDR2 (germline): SGHRS, YFSETQ. This clonotype was observed a handful of times. Preparation of the TCRbeta library used unique molecular identifiers. TCRdb redid the calling of the PCR reads with MiXCR, one entry per CDR3 protein. The sample has 100,000 to 120,000 distinct CDR3 sequences, approximately 6.4% seen once. Material: PBMCs, mostly from graft donor cells, obtained 360 days after TCRalphabeta/CD19-depleted stem cell transplant. The origin of this receptor is a male patient between 2 and 10 years old who had a stem cell transplant for acute lymphoblastic leukemia, so the T cells may come from the graft donor. V usage is TRBV5-1 and J usage is TRBJ1-1, with D possibly TRBD1 on 5 matching bases. CDR3 residues: CASSPWPGPEAFF. CDR3 nucleotides: TGCGCCAGCAGCCCCTGGCCAGGGCCTGAAGCTTTCTTT.